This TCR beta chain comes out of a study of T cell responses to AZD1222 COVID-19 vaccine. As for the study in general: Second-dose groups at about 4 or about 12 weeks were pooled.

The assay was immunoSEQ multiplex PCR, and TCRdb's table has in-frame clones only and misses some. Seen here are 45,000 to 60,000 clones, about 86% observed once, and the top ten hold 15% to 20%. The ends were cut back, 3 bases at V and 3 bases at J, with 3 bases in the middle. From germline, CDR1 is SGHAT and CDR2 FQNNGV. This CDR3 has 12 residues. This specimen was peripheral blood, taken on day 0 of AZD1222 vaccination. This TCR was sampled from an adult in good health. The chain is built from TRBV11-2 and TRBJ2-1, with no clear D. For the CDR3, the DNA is TGTGCCAGCAGCTTTAACTACAATGAGCAGTTCTTC. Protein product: CASSFNYNEQFF. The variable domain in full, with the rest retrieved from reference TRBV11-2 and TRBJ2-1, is EAGVAQSPRYKIIEKRQSVAFWCNPISGHATLYWYQQILGQGPKLLIQFQNNGVVDDSQLPKDRFSAERLKGVDSTLKIQPAKLEDSAVYLCASSFNYNEQFFGPGTRLTVL.